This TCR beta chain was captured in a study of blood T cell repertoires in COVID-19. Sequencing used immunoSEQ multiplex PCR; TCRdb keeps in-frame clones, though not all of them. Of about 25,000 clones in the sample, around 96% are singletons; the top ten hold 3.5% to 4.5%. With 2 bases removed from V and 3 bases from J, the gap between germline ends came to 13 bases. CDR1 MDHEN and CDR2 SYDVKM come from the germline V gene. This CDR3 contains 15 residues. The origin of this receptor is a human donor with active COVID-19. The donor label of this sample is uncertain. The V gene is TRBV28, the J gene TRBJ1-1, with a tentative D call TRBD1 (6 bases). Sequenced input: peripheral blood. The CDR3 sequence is CASSLPQGADTEAFF. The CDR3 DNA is TGTGCCAGCAGTTTACCACAGGGAGCGGACACTGAAGCTTTCTTT.